The TCR beta chain described here comes from a study of cytomegalovirus exposure and HLA in healthy donors. The ends were cut back, 0 bases at V and 5 bases at J, with 12 bases in the middle. Germline lookup yields CDR1 SGHRS and CDR2 YFSETQ. CDR3 length equals 15 residues. Note on this clone: What it binds is not known.

PCR involved 60 Vbeta and 13 Jbeta primers. Sequenced by immunoSEQ multiplex PCR; TCRdb stores in-frame clones only, minus some. The repertoire holds more than 150,000 clones, with 76% as singletons. Study-level points and caveats: After further analysis at a later stage, 16,951 TCR beta sequences were associated with HLA alleles at 0.05 false discovery rate.

What was sequenced was PBMCs. The rearrangement uses TRBV5-1 and TRBJ2-1; possible D gene TRBD1, 5 bases. The TCR comes from a woman aged 25 to 39 in good health and CMV-seropositive. CDR3 protein: CASSLGGTGNNEQFF. The CDR3 DNA follows: TGCGCCAGCAGCTTGGGAGGCACAGGCAACAATGAGCAGTTCTTC.